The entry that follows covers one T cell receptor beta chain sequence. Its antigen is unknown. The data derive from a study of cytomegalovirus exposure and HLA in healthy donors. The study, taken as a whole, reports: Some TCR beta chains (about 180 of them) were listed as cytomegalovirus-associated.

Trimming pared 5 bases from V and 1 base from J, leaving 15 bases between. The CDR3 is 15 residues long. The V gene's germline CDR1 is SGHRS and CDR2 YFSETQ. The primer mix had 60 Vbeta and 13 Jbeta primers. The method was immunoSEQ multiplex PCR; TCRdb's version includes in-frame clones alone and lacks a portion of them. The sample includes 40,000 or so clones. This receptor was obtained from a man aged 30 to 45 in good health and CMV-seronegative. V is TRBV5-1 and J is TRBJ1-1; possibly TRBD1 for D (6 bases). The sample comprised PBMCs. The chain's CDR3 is CASRKQGSENTEAFF. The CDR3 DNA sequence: TGCGCCAGCAGAAAACAGGGTTCGGAGAACACTGAAGCTTTCTTT.